These 10 T cell receptor beta chains were all obtained from the same sample, sequenced in a study of spatial heterogeneity in lung cancer. Notes on the study in general: It was found that expanded intratumoral alpha and beta TCR counts tracked tumor mutation counts.

Their specific antigens are unknown. Time point of the sample: sample taken at primary tumor resection. TCRdb redid the calling of the 5' RACE reads with MiXCR, one entry per CDR3 protein. This sample has 2,500 to 3,500 distinct CDR3 sequences, with around 47% found just once. This sample comprised lung tumor tissue, obtained at surgery. Every receptor here comes from a male donor with early-stage non-small cell lung cancer.

This clonotype is categorized as medium-sized. CDR3 in DNA: TGTGCCAGCAGTTTCCAGACAGGGTCTATCGCCGGGGAGCTGTTTTTT. Translated: CASSFQTGSIAGELFF. This chain uses TRBV6-5 with TRBJ2-2; 7 bases are shared with TRBD1. Unmatched junction bases numbered 11, after V lost 4 bases and J lost 6 bases. In germline, CDR1 is MNHEY, CDR2 SVGAGI. The CDR3 runs 16 residues.

In its sample, this clonotype is large (0.1 to 1%). The genes are TRBV10-3 and TRBJ1-2; maybe TRBD1 (6 bases). The V end lost 5 bases, the J end lost 0 bases, and 16 bases lay between the germline ends. CDR1 is ENHRY, CDR2 SYGVKD, per germline. The CDR3 has 16 residues. The CDR3 spells CAISREGDQTNYGYTF. As DNA, the CDR3 is TGTGCCATCAGTCGGGAGGGGGACCAAACTAACTATGGCTACACCTTC.

The V gene is TRBV28, the J gene TRBJ1-4, with 10 bases fitting TRBD1. The V gene's germline CDR1 is MDHEN and CDR2 SYDVKM. The CDR3 contains 15 residues. Trimming removed 6 bases from V and 5 bases from J; junction bases left unmatched: 6. CDR3 amino acids: CASRATGGENEKLFF. The CDR3 coding sequence is TGTGCCAGCAGGGCGACAGGGGGCGAAAATGAAAAACTGTTTTTT.

This clonotype was picked up many times. The chain carries TRBV6-2 or TRBV6-3 and TRBJ2-1; TRBD1 might be the D (6 bases). This CDR3 contains 17 residues. Germline CDR1 MNHEY, CDR2 SVGEGT. Between the trimmed V and J ends, which lost 6 bases and 4 bases, there was a span of 22 bases. In nucleotides, the CDR3 is TGTGCCAGCAGAAGAAATGCTCGGGACACTTCGTACAATGAGCAGTTCTTC. It specifies CASRRNARDTSYNEQFF.

V is TRBV29-1 and J is TRBJ2-3; TRBD1 aligns across 8 bases. V shed 4 bases and J 2 bases; nucleotides not matched to a gene: 5. In germline, CDR1 is SQVTM, CDR2 ANQGSEA. The CDR3 is made up of 14 amino acids. The CDR3 DNA reads TGCAGCGTTGTCAGGACAGGGACCACAGATACGCAGTATTTT. As protein: CSVVRTGTTDTQYF.

The chain carries TRBV2 and TRBJ1-2, with TRBD1 identical over 8 bases. This CDR3 has 14 amino acids. Trimming took 9 bases from V and 1 from J; bases not matched to a gene: 7. Germline V gene lookup returns CDR1 SNHLY and CDR2 FYNNEI. This CDR3 reads CASTTGGHNYGYTF. The CDR3 DNA reads TGTGCCAGTACAACAGGGGGACATAACTATGGCTACACCTTC.

The V call is TRBV7-2, the J call TRBJ2-4; 7 bases fit TRBD1. Germline assignment: CDR1 SGHTA and CDR2 FQGNSA. The CDR3 has 17 amino acids. With V trimmed by 5 bases and J by 9 bases, 19 bases remained unmatched. CDR3 loop: CASSTGTVRSHHSIQYF. For the CDR3, the DNA is TGTGCCAGCAGCACCGGGACAGTGAGGAGTCATCACAGCATTCAGTACTTC.

This chain links TRBV20-1 with TRBJ2-2, with TRBD1 identical over 9 bases. The CDR3 totals 17 residues. The V gene's germline CDR1 is DFQATT and CDR2 SNEGSKA (reference sequence). V lost 5 bases to trimming and J lost 2 bases; unmatched junction nucleotides: 12. The CDR3 reads CSALIQGASLNTGELFF. CDR3 sequence (DNA): TGCAGTGCTCTTATACAGGGGGCATCCCTCAACACCGGGGAGCTGTTTTTT.

On this clonotype: This CDR3 fails to terminate in the conserved phenylalanine or tryptophan, so it likely reflects a read error. CDR3 loop: CASSLSQRTNSPLHL. The CDR3 coding sequence is TGTGCCAGCAGCTTATCTCAGCGGACAAATTCACCCCTCCACCTT. The genes are TRBV7-2 and TRBJ1-6, with D perhaps TRBD1 (5 bases). CDR3 length: 15 residues. Germline CDR1 reads SGHTA; CDR2 reads FQGNSA. Deletions cut 2 bases from V and 7 bases from J, with 12 bases between.

This clonotype was seen a handful of times. The chain joins TRBV7-9 to TRBJ1-2; D not resolved. Per the germline V gene, CDR1 is SEHNR and CDR2 is FQNEAQ (reference sequence). The germline V and J ends were trimmed by 0 bases and 3 bases, with 14 bases remaining between them. The CDR3 has 16 amino acids. CDR3 residues: CASSLAGGFSYYGYTF. The CDR3 nucleotides read TGTGCCAGCAGCTTAGCGGGCGGGTTTTCCTACTATGGCTACACCTTC.